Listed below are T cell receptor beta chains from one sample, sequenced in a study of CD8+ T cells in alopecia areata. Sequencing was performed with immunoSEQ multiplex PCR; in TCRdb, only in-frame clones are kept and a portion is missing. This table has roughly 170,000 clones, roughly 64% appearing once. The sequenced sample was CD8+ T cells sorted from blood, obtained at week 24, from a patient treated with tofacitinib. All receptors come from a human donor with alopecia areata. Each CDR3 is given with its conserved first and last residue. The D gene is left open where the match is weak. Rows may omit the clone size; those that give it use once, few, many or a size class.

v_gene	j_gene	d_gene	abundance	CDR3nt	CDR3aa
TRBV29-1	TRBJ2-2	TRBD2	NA	TGCAGCGTTGTACTAGCGGGGGGATCGAACACCGGGGAGCTGTTTTTT	CSVVLAGGSNTGELFF
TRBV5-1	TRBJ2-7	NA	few	TGCGCCAGCAGCTTGGACGTTTGGGGGTACGAGCAGTACTTC	CASSLDVWGYEQYF
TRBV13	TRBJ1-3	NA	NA	TGTGCCAGCAGCCCCGGGGGAGAGGGTGGAAACACCATATATTTT	CASSPGGEGGNTIYF
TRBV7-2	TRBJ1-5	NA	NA	TGTGCCAGCAGCGGGGACGGCCGGAACAATCAGCCCCAGCATTTT	CASSGDGRNNQPQHF
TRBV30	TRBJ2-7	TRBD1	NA	TGTGCCTGGGGGACAGCACAGGGGGTCGGCTACGAGCAGTACTTC	CAWGTAQGVGYEQYF
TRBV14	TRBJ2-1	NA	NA	TGTGCCAGCAGCCAGAAAGGACACTATAATGAGCAGTTCTTC	CASSQKGHYNEQFF
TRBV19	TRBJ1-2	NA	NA	TGTGCCAGTAGCATTGGGGCATGGTGGGACTTACTAGGCTACACCTTC	CASSIGAWWDLLGYTF
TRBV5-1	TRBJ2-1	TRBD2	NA	TGCGCCAGCAGCTTATCCGGGACTAGCATCTACAATGAGCAGTTCTTC	CASSLSGTSIYNEQFF
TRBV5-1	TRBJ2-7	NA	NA	TGCGCCAGCAGCACCCGAAGTTCCCGCGAGCAGTACTTC	CASSTRSSREQYF
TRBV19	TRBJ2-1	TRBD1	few	TGTGCCAGTGAGGGACAGGAGAATGAGCAGTTCTTC	CASEGQENEQFF
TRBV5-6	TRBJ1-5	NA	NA	TGTGCCAGCAGCTCGGGACTAAGGAATCAGCCCCAGCATTTT	CASSSGLRNQPQHF
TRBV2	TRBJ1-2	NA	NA	TGTGCCAGCAGTGATGGCAGGAAGGGGGAAGTAGGCTACACCTTC	CASSDGRKGEVGYTF
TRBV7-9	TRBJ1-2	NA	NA	TGTGCCAGCAGCCGGCAATCGGCGCAGGGCGACACCTTC	CASSRQSAQGDTF
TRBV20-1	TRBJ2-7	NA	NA	TGCAGTGCCCCTCTGGGGGCTGAGCAGTACTTC	CSAPLGAEQYF
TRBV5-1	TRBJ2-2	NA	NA	TGCGCCAGCTCCTGGGCCACCGGGGAGCTGTTTTTT	CASSWATGELFF
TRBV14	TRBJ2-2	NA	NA	TGTGCCAGCAGCCAAGAATTACAGCTCCCCGGGGAGCTGTTTTTT	CASSQELQLPGELFF
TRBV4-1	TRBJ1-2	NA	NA	TGCGCCAGCAGCCTCCGCGTGGAGGGGTATGGCTACACCTTC	CASSLRVEGYGYTF
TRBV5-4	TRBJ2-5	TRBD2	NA	TGTGCCAGCAGCTTGAAAGCGGGGGGTAAAGAGACCCAGTACTTC	CASSLKAGGKETQYF
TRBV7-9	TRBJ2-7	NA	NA	TGTGCCAGCAGCCTCGGACAACCCTACGAGCAGTACTTC	CASSLGQPYEQYF
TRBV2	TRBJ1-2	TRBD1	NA	TGTGCCAGCAGTGTAACAGGGGCTGGCGGCTATGGCTACACCTTC	CASSVTGAGGYGYTF
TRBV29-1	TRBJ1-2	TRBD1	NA	TGCAGCGTATTCGACAGGGGGAAGGGTGGCTACACCTTC	CSVFDRGKGGYTF
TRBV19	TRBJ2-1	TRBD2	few	TGTGCCAGTAGTATTTCCGGGGGGGATTACAATGAGCAGTTCTTC	CASSISGGDYNEQFF
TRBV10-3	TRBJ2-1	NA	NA	TGTGCCATCTACAGGGATGGCCACAATGAGCAGTTCTTC	CAIYRDGHNEQFF
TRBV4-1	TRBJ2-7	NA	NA	TGCGCCAGCAGCCAAGATTCAGGGAGCTCCTACGAGCAGTACTTC	CASSQDSGSSYEQYF
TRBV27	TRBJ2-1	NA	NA	TGTGCCAGCAGTTTGTACGCGGGGAGCTCCTACAATGAGCAGTTCTTC	CASSLYAGSSYNEQFF
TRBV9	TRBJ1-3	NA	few	TGTGCCAGCAGCCACTGGGAGTTCATGGGGGACACCATATATTTT	CASSHWEFMGDTIYF
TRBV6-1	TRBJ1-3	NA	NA	TGTGCCAGCACCCGGTTCTTGGGGGCTGGAAACACCATATATTTT	CASTRFLGAGNTIYF